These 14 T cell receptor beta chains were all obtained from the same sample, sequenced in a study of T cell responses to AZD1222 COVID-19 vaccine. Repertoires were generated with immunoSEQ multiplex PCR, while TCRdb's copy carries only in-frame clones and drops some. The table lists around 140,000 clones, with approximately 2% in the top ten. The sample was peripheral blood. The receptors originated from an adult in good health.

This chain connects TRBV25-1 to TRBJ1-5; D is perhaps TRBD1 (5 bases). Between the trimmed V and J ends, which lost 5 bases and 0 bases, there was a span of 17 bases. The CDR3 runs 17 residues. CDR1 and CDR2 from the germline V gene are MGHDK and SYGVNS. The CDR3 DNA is TGTGCCAGCAGTCCCAAGGTAGACAGTTATAGCAATCAGCCCCAGCATTTT. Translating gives CASSPKVDSYSNQPQHF.

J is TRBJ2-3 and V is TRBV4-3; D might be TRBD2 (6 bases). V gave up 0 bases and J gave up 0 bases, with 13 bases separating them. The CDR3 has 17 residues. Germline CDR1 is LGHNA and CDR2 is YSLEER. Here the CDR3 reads CASSQESTSGSTDTQYF. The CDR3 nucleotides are TGCGCCAGCAGCCAAGAGTCCACGAGCGGGAGCACAGATACGCAGTATTTT.

The CDR3 DNA reads as TGTGCCAGCAGCTTGGATTGGCCGGGGACCTACAATGAGCAGTTCTTC. Amino acid sequence: CASSLDWPGTYNEQFF. V gene TRBV5-5 combines with J gene TRBJ2-1, with D perhaps TRBD2 (5 bases). CDR1 and CDR2 from the germline V gene are SGHKS and YYEKEE (reference sequence). The CDR3 has 16 amino acids. V lost 0 bases and J lost 2, with 12 bases in between.

CDR3 amino acids: CASSPGQGSDTQYF. The CDR3, as DNA: TGTGCCAGCTCACCGGGACAGGGCTCAGATACGCAGTATTTT. V is TRBV18 and J is TRBJ2-3; TRBD1 matches 9 bases. The V and J ends lost 3 bases and 4 bases, in that order; junction bases with no gene match: 2. The CDR3 runs 14 residues. Germline loops: CDR1 KGHSH, CDR2 LQKENI.

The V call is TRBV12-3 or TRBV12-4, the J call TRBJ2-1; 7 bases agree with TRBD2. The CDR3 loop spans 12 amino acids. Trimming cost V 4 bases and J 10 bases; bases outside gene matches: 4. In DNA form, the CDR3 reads TGTGCCAGCAGTTCAAGTAGCGGGGAGCAGTTCTTC. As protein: CASSSSSGEQFF.

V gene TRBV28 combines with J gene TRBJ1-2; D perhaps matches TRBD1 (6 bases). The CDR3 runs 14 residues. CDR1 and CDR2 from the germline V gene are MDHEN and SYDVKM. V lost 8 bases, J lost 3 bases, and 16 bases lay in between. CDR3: CASGSNRDYYGYTF. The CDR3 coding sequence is TGTGCCAGCGGGAGTAACAGGGATTACTATGGCTACACCTTC.

The CDR3 DNA sequence: TGTGCCACCAGGGGGGGGAACAGCTACAGCTCCTACAATGAGCAGTTCTTC. It translates to CATRGGNSYSSYNEQFF. The rearrangement joins TRBV15 to TRBJ2-1; TRBD2 aligns across 7 bases. Germline V gene sequence: CDR1 LNHNV, CDR2 YYDKDF (reference sequence). CDR3 length: 17 residues. V shed 6 bases and J 0 bases; nucleotides not matched to a gene: 11. The full variable domain, completed using reference TRBV15 and TRBJ2-1, is DAMVIQNPRYQVTQFGKPVTLSCSQTLNHNVMYWYQQKSSQAPKLLFHYYDKDFNNEADTPDNFQSRRPNTSFCFLDIRSPGLGDTAMYLCATRGGNSYSSYNEQFFGPGTRLTVL.

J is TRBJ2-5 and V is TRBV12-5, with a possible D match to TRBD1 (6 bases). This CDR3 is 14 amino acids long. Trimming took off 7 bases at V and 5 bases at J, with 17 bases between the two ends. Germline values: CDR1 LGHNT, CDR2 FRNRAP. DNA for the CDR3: TGTGCTAGTGCCCTGGGGGCTAGTGTGGAGACCCAGTACTTC. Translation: CASALGASVETQYF.

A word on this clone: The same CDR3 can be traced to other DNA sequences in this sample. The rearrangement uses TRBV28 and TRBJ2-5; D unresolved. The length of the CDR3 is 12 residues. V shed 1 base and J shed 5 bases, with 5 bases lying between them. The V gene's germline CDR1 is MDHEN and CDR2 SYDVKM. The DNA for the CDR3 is TGTGCCAGCAGTTTATTAGGGGAGACCCAGTACTTC. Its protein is CASSLLGETQYF.

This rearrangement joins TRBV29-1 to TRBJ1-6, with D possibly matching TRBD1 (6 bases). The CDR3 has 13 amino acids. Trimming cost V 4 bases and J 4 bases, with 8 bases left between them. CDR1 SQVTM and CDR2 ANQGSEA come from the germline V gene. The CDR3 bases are TGCAGCGTTGGGACAGATTATAATTCACCCCTCCACTTT. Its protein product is CSVGTDYNSPLHF.

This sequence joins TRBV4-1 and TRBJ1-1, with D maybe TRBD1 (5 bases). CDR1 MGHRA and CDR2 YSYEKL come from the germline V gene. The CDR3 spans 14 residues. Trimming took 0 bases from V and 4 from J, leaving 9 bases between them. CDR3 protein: CASSQDRQFTEAFF. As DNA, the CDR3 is TGCGCCAGCAGCCAAGATCGACAGTTCACTGAAGCTTTCTTT.

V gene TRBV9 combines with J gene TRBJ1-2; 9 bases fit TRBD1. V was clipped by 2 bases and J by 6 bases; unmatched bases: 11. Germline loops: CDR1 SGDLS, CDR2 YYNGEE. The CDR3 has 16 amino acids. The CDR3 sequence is CASSVRPGTGLDGYTF. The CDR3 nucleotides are TGTGCCAGCAGCGTTCGCCCCGGGACAGGGTTAGATGGCTACACCTTC.

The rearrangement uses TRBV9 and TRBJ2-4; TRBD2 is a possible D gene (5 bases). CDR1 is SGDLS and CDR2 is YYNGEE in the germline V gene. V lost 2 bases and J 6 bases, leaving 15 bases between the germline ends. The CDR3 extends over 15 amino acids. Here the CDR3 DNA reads TGTGCCAGCAGCGTTACAGCGGACCCACGAAACATTCAGTACTTC. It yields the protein CASSVTADPRNIQYF.

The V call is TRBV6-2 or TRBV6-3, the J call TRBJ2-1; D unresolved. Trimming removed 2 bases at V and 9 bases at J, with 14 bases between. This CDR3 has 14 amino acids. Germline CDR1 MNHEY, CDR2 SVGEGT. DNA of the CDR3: TGTGCCAGCAGTTACGTCGGGCAGACCCTTGAGCAGTTCTTC. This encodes CASSYVGQTLEQFF.